This note documents a single T cell receptor beta chain sequence. The antigen is unknown. The data were taken from a study of cytomegalovirus exposure and HLA in healthy donors. Notes on the study in general: Most TCRs appeared rarely, but some public TCRs recurred in many donors.

Use of 60 Vbeta and 13 Jbeta primers characterized the PCR. Some clones are missing from TCRdb's copy, which holds only in-frame ones; the method was immunoSEQ multiplex PCR. The data hold about 200,000 clones, with around 80% observed a single time. Each of the donors was a healthy bone marrow donor. At sampling all donors were nominally healthy, likely with unrecorded immune exposures. The CDR3 is made up of 15 amino acids. V gave up 4 bases and J gave up 4 bases, with 17 bases separating them. Germline V gene sequence: CDR1 SGHRS, CDR2 YFSETQ. This TCR was sampled from a man aged 25 to 40 in good health and CMV-seronegative. This rearrangement joins TRBV5-1 to TRBJ2-5; a possible D gene is TRBD1 (5 bases). Sequencing was done on a sample of PBMCs. CDR3: CASSLGSQGGETQYF. In nucleotides, the CDR3 is TGCGCCAGCAGCCTCGGGTCTCAGGGCGGAGAGACCCAGTACTTC.